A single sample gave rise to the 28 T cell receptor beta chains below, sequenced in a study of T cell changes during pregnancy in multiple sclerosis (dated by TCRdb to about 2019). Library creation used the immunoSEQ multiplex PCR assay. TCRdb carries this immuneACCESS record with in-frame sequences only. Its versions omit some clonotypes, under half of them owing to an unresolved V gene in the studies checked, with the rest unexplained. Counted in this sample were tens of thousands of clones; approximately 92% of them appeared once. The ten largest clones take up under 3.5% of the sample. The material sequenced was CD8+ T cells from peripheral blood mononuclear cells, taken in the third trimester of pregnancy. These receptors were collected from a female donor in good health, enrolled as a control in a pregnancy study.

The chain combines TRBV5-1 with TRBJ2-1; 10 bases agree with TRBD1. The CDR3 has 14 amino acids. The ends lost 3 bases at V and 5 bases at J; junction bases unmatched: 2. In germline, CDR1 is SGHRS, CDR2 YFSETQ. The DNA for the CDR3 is TGCGCCAGCAGCTGGGGACAGGGGAACAATGAGCAGTTCTTC. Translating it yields CASSWGQGNNEQFF.

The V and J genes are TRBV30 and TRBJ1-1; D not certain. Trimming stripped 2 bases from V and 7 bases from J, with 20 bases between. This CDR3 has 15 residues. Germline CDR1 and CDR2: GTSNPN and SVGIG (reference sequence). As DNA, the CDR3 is TGTGCCTGGAGTACATCGGGTTTCGGGAATGGTGAAGCTTTCTTT. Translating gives CAWSTSGFGNGEAFF.

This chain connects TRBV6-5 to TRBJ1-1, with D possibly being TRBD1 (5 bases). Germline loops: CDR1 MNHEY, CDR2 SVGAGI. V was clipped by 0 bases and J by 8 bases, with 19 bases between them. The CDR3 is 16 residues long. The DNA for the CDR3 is TGTGCCAGCAGTTACTCTTACCCGGGACTTAAAACGGAAGCTTTCTTT. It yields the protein CASSYSYPGLKTEAFF.

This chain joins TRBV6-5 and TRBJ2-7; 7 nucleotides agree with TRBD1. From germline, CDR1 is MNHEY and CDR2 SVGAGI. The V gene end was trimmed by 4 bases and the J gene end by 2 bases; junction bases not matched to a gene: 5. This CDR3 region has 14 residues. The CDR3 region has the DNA TGTGCCAGCAGTTTGGGCCAGGGGGCCTACGAGCAGTACTTC. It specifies CASSLGQGAYEQYF.

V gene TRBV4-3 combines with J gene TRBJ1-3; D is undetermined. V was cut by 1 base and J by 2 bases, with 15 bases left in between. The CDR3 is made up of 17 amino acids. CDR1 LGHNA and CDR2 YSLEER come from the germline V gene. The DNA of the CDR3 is TGCGCCAGCAGCCAAGCTCCGGGTCCCAAGACTGGAAACACCATATATTTT. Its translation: CASSQAPGPKTGNTIYF.

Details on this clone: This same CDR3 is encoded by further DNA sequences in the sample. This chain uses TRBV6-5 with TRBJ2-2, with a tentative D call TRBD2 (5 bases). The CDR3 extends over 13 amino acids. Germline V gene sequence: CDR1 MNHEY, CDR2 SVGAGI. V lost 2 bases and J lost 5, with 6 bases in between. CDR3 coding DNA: TGTGCCAGCAGTTACGAGGGTACCGGGGAGCTGTTTTTT. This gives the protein CASSYEGTGELFF.

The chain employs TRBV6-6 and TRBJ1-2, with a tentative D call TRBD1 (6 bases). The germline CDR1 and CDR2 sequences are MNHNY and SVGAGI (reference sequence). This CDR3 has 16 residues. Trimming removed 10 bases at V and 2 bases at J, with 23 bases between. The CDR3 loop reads CATISEGGKVNYGYTF. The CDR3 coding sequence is TGTGCCACCATTTCCGAGGGGGGGAAGGTCAACTATGGCTACACCTTC.

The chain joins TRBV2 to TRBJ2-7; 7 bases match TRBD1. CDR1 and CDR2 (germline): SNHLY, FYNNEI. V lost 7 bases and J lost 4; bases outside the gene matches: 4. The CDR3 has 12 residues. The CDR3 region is CASKGTAYEQYF. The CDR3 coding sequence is TGTGCCAGCAAAGGGACAGCTTACGAGCAGTACTTC.

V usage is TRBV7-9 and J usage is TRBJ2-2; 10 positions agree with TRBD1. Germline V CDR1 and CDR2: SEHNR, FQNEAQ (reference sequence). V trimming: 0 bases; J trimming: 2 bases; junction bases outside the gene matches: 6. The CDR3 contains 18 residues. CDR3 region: CASSLAEPTGGNTGELFF. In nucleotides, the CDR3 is TGTGCCAGCAGCTTAGCCGAGCCGACAGGGGGCAACACCGGGGAGCTGTTTTTT.

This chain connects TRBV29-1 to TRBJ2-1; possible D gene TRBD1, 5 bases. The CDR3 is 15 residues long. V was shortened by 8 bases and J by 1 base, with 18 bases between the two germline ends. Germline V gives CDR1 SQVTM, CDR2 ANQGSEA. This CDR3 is CSLHLGQGSYNEQFF. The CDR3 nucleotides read TGCAGCCTCCACCTGGGGCAGGGATCCTACAATGAGCAGTTCTTC.

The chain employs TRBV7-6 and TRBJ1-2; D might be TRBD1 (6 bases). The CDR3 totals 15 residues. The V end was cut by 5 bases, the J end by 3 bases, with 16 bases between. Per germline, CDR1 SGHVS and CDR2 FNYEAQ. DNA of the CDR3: TGTGCCAGCAGCGCGGGCCAGGGGTTGGACTATGGCTACACCTTC. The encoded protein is CASSAGQGLDYGYTF.

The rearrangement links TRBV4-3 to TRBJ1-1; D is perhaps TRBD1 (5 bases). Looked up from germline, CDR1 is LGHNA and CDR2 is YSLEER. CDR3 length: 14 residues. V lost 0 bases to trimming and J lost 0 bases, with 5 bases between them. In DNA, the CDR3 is TGCGCCAGCAGCCAAGACAGGGTGAACACTGAAGCTTTCTTT. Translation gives CASSQDRVNTEAFF.

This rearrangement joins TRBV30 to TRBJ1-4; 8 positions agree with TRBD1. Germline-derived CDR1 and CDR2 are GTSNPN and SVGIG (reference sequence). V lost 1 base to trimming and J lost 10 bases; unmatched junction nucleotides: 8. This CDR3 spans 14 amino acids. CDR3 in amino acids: CAWSAVGQGVKLFF. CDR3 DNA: TGTGCCTGGAGTGCCGTCGGACAGGGCGTAAAACTGTTTTTT.

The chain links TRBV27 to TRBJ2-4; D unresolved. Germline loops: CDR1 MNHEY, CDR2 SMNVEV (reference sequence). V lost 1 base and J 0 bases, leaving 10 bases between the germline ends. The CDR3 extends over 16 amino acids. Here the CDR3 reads CASSLWPVLAKNIQYF. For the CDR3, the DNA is TGTGCCAGCAGTTTATGGCCAGTTCTAGCCAAAAACATTCAGTACTTC.

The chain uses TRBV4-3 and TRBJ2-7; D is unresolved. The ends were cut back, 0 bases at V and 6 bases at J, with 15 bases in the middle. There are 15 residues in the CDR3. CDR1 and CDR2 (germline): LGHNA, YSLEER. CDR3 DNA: TGCGCCAGCAGCCAAGATTATCCGAGTCCCGGCGAGCAGTACTTC. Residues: CASSQDYPSPGEQYF.

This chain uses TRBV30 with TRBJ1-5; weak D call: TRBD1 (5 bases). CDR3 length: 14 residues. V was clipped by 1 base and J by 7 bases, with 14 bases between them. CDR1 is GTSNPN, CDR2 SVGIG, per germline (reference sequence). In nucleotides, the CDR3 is TGTGCCTGGAGTGCCGGCCAGGGATACCAGCCCCAGCATTTT. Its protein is CAWSAGQGYQPQHF. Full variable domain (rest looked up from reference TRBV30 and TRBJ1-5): SQTIHQWPATLVQPVGSPLSLECTVEGTSNPNLYWYRQAAGRGLQLLFYSVGIGQISSEVPQNLSASRPQDRQFILSSKKLLLSDSGFYLCAWSAGQGYQPQHFGDGTRLSIL.

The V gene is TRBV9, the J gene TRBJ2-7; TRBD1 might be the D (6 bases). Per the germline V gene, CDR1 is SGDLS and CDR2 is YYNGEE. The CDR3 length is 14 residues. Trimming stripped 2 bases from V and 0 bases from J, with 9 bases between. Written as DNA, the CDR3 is TGTGCCAGCAGCGTTGGGGGCCTCTCCTACGAGCAGTACTTC. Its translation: CASSVGGLSYEQYF.

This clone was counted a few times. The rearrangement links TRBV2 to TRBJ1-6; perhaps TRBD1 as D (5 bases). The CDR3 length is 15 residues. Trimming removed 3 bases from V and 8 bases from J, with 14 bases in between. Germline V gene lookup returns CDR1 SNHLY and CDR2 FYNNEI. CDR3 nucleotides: TGTGCCAGCAGTGAGTCAGGGTACGTGGATTCACCCCTCCACTTT. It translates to CASSESGYVDSPLHF.

The DNA of the CDR3 is TGTGCCAGCAGCTTAGTACCGGGGAATGAGCAGTTCTTC. Its translation: CASSLVPGNEQFF. The chain employs TRBV7-2 and TRBJ2-1; weak D call: TRBD2 (5 bases). Germline V gene data show CDR1 as SGHTA and CDR2 as FQGNSA. Trimming pared 1 base from V and 7 bases from J, leaving 8 bases between. The CDR3 spans 13 residues.

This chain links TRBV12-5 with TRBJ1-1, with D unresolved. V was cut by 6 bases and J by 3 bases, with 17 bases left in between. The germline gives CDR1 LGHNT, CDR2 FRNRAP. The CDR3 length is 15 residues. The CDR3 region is CASGQSTSYHTEAFF. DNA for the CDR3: TGTGCTAGTGGACAGAGTACTTCCTATCACACTGAAGCTTTCTTT.

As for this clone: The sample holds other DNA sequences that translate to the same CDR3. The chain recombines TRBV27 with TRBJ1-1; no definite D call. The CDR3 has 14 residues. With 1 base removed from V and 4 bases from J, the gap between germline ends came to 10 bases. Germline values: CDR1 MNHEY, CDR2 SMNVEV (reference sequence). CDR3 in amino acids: CASSLWTRGTEAFF. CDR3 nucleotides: TGTGCCAGCAGTTTATGGACTCGGGGCACTGAAGCTTTCTTT.

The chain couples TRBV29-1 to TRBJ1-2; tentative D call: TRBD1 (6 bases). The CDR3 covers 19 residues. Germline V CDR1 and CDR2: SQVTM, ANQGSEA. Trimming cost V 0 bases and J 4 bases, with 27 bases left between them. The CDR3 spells CSVEEFGGVDLVGVYGYTF. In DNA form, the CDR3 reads TGCAGCGTTGAAGAATTTGGGGGCGTCGATCTAGTCGGCGTCTATGGCTACACCTTC.

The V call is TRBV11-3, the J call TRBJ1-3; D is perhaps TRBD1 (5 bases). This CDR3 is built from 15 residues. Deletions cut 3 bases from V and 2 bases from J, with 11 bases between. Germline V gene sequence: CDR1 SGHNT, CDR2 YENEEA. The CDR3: CASSLRQQPGNTIYF. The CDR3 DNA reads TGTGCCAGCAGCTTGCGACAGCAACCTGGAAACACCATATATTTT.

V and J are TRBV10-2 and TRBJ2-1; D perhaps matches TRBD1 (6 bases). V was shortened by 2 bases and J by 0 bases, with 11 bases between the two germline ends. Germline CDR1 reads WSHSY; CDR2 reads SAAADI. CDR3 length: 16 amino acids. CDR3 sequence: CASSEATGSSYNEQFF. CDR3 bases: TGCGCCAGCAGTGAGGCTACAGGGAGCTCCTACAATGAGCAGTTCTTC.

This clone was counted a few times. The CDR3 DNA sequence: TGTGCCTGGAGTGTACTAGGCTCTGGGGCCAACGTCCTGACTTTC. Its protein is CAWSVLGSGANVLTF. This chain links TRBV30 with TRBJ2-6; possible D gene TRBD2, 5 bases. This CDR3 has 15 amino acids. V lost 0 bases to trimming and J lost 0 bases, with 6 bases between them. In germline, CDR1 is GTSNPN, CDR2 SVGIG (reference sequence).

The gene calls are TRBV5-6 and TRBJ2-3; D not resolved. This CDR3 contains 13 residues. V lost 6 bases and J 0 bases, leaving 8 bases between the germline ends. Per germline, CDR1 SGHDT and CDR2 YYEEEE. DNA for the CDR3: TGTGCCAGCACCCCCGTTAGCACAGATACGCAGTATTTT. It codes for CASTPVSTDTQYF.

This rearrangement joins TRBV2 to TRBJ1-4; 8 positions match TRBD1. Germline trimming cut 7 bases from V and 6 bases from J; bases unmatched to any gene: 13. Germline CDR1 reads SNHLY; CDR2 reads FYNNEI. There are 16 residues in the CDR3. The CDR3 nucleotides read TGTGCCAGCATCCCCGATATAGGACAGGGCGATGAAAAACTGTTTTTT. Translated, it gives CASIPDIGQGDEKLFF.

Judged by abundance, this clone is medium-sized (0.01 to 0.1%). The CDR3 protein is CASSQERGGQETQYF. The CDR3 DNA reads TGCGCCAGCAGCCAAGAGCGGGGGGGCCAAGAGACCCAGTACTTC. The chain joins TRBV4-3 to TRBJ2-5, with 9 bases lining up with TRBD2. CDR3 length: 15 residues. Germline loops: CDR1 LGHNA, CDR2 YSLEER. Losses at the gene ends were 0 bases for V and 1 base for J; bases not matched to a gene: 0.